One and the same sample provided the 14 T cell receptor beta chains below, sequenced in a study of OX40 agonist ivuxolimab in advanced cancers. Produced via immunoSEQ multiplex PCR; TCRdb's table is partial and in-frame only. In the table there are 70,000 to 80,000 clones, roughly 88% of which are singletons. The sequences come from CD4+ or CD8+ T cells sorted from blood, collected in a trial of the OX40 agonist ivuxolimab. The receptors here all came from an adult with an advanced solid tumor such as melanoma, head and neck, liver or kidney cancer.

The rearrangement joins TRBV7-6 to TRBJ2-3; 7 bases are a match to TRBD1. The J segment lost 3 bases and the V segment lost 5 bases, leaving 2 bases of the junction unmatched. CDR3 size: 13 residues. In germline, CDR1 is SGHVS, CDR2 FNYEAQ. CDR3 region: CASSTGVTDTQYF. CDR3 in DNA: TGTGCCAGCAGCACAGGGGTGACAGATACGCAGTATTTT.

This clone was recorded a few times. V is TRBV7-5 and J is TRBJ2-2; TRBD1 reflects the table's D call only, with no check against the DNA. TRBV7-5 is classified as a pseudogene. The CDR3 covers 16 residues. DNA of the CDR3: TGTGCCAGAAGCTCACAGAGGACAGCGAACACCGGGGAGCTGTTTTTT. It encodes CARSSQRTANTGELFF.

The rearrangement links TRBV10-3 to TRBJ2-7, with a possible D match to TRBD2 (6 bases). V was cut by 3 bases and J by 3 bases, with 9 bases left in between. This CDR3 has 13 residues. Germline CDR1 ENHRY, CDR2 SYGVKD. DNA of the CDR3: TGTGCCATCAGTGACGGGGGAGGCTACGAGCAGTACTTC. It translates to CAISDGGGYEQYF.

CDR3 nucleotides: TGTGCCAGTAGTATCGAAAGTCCCGGGACAGGGGCGAACACTGAAGCTTTCTTT. Translation: CASSIESPGTGANTEAFF. The chain carries TRBV19 and TRBJ1-1; 10 nucleotides agree with TRBD1. V lost 3 bases, J lost 1 base, and 11 bases stayed unmatched. The germline V gene has CDR1 LNHDA and CDR2 SQIVND (reference sequence). This CDR3 has 18 residues.

This clone was picked up a small number of times. V gene TRBV7-2 combines with J gene TRBJ1-2; D is uncertain. This CDR3 comprises 13 residues. Trimming took off 1 base at V and 4 bases at J, with 7 bases between the two ends. Looked up from germline, CDR1 is SGHTA and CDR2 is FQGNSA. The CDR3 sequence is CASSLGTVYGYTF. In nucleotides, the CDR3 is TGTGCCAGCAGCTTAGGGACGGTCTATGGCTACACCTTC. Full variable domain (rest looked up from reference TRBV7-2 and TRBJ1-2): GAGVSQSPSNKVTEKGKDVELRCDPISGHTALYWYRQSLGQGLEFLIYFQGNSAPDKSGLPSDRFSAERTGGSVSTLTIQRTQQEDSAVYLCASSLGTVYGYTFGSGTRLTVV.

This chain links TRBV4-1 with TRBJ1-5; 9 nucleotides agree with TRBD1. CDR3 length: 18 residues. V trimming: 0 bases; J trimming: 2 bases; junction bases outside the gene matches: 8. Germline assignment: CDR1 MGHRA and CDR2 YSYEKL. CDR3 sequence: CASSQDNTGGLGNQPQHF. CDR3 DNA sequence: TGCGCCAGCAGCCAAGATAACACAGGGGGCCTTGGCAATCAGCCCCAGCATTTT.

The rearrangement links TRBV6-5 to TRBJ1-5; D not resolved. V was cut by 3 bases and J by 4 bases, with 10 bases left in between. Germline assignment: CDR1 MNHEY and CDR2 SVGAGI. The CDR3 is 14 residues long. CDR3 protein: CASSYRQTNQPQHF. CDR3 nucleotides: TGTGCCAGCAGTTATAGACAAACTAATCAGCCCCAGCATTTT.

The rearrangement uses TRBV9 and TRBJ2-2, with D perhaps matching TRBD1 (7 bases). The CDR3 is 17 amino acids. Germline CDR1 SGDLS, CDR2 YYNGEE. The V end was cut by 0 bases, the J end by 4 bases, with 16 bases between. The CDR3 DNA is TGTGCCAGCAGCGTAGCTCCGGGGGACAGAATCACCGGGGAGCTGTTTTTT. This gives the protein CASSVAPGDRITGELFF.

This chain joins TRBV5-8 and TRBJ1-2, with 7 bases fitting TRBD1. In germline, CDR1 is SGHTS, CDR2 YDEGEE. The ends lost 3 bases at V and 4 bases at J; junction bases unmatched: 6. The CDR3 has 14 amino acids. CDR3 nucleotides: TGTGCCAGCAGCTGGTCAGGGGGGTCCTATGGCTACACCTTC. The encoded protein is CASSWSGGSYGYTF.

This clone is a singleton in its sample. The chain is built from TRBV27 and TRBJ2-7; TRBD2 aligns across 12 bases. V was clipped by 3 bases and J by 6 bases; unmatched bases: 9. Germline V gene sequence: CDR1 MNHEY, CDR2 SMNVEV (reference sequence). The length of the CDR3 is 16 residues. The CDR3 DNA reads as TGTGCCAGCAGTTTGTTGACTAGCGGGAGTCCGGTCGAGCAGTACTTC. Amino acids: CASSLLTSGSPVEQYF.

V is TRBV5-5 and J is TRBJ1-4; 7 positions match TRBD1. Per the germline V gene, CDR1 is SGHKS and CDR2 is YYEKEE (reference sequence). The CDR3 has 16 residues. The trim removed 2 bases at V and 8 bases at J, leaving 12 bases unmatched. CDR3 in amino acids: CASSFAGQAVGEKLFF. The CDR3 DNA reads as TGTGCCAGCAGCTTTGCCGGACAGGCCGTAGGGGAAAAACTGTTTTTT.

The V gene is TRBV5-5, the J gene TRBJ2-2; D unresolved. Germline CDR1 and CDR2: SGHKS and YYEKEE (reference sequence). Trimming took off 0 bases at V and 2 bases at J, with 11 bases between the two ends. CDR3 size: 16 residues. The CDR3 DNA is TGTGCCAGCAGCTTGGGCCCTGACTTTAACACCGGGGAGCTGTTTTTT. Translation: CASSLGPDFNTGELFF.

The chain couples TRBV6-5 to TRBJ1-1; 7 nucleotides align to TRBD1. The germline gives CDR1 MNHEY, CDR2 SVGAGI. The CDR3 consists of 15 residues. Germline trimming cut 5 bases from V and 1 base from J; bases unmatched to any gene: 7. The CDR3 DNA is TGTGCCAGCAGTCAACTGACAGGGAAGAACACTGAAGCTTTCTTT. Amino acid sequence: CASSQLTGKNTEAFF.

The V and J genes are TRBV7-9 and TRBJ2-5, with a weak D call TRBD1 (6 bases). V shed 3 bases and J shed 5 bases, with 13 bases lying between them. CDR1 and CDR2 (germline): SEHNR, FQNEAQ (reference sequence). This CDR3 region has 14 residues. The CDR3 region is CASSFSGAGETQYF. The CDR3 region has the DNA TGTGCCAGCAGCTTTTCAGGGGCAGGGGAGACCCAGTACTTC.